This T cell receptor beta chain comes out of a study of T cell responses to AZD1222 COVID-19 vaccine (dated by TCRdb to about 2021). About the full investigation: TCR sequencing was performed for roughly 240 trial participants, of whom about 210 were given two doses of AZD1222 and about 25 were given two doses of MenACWY control vaccine. Trial participants were enrolled by age into subgroups of 18-55, 56-69 and 70-plus years, and 148, 28 and 57 TCR-sequenced participants, respectively, were included in these subgroups. Results and caveats for the whole study, not just this receptor: The 56-69-year group was small, and its depth increase did not reach significance, likely because of low power. Conclusions about previously exposed vaccinees are limited, since just 6 or 7 AZD1222 recipients were seropositive for SARS-CoV-2 at baseline. Most participants were white British and females outnumbered males, and the authors suggested that clonal diversity may have been underestimated. After two AZD1222 doses, both the breadth and the depth of spike-specific TCRs were significantly higher than at day 0 and than in MenACWY recipients. Nearly half of unique spike-specific TCRs reportedly recognized epitopes outside regions mutated in the B.1.351 and B.1.1.7 variants. Because no day 14 peak-response samples were available, the repertoires could be characterized only after the peak T cell response. The vaccine-associated CD4 TCRs covered the entire spike protein, and the dominant responses fell in regions 160-218 and 743-854.

Taken with the paper, the label for time point translates to: about 28 days (+/-7) after the second vaccine dose. AZD1222 recipients whose second dose came at about 4 weeks and those whose second dose came at about 12 weeks were combined into one group, since spike-specific TCR depth and breadth did not differ between the two schedules. The vaccinee samples were drawn from two UK trials, COV001 and COV002, one of which was a single-blind randomized controlled phase 2/3 trial testing AZD1222 (ChAdOx1 nCoV-19) in healthy adults. For TCRbeta chain sequencing, PBMC samples from trial participants were taken at day 0 and at day 28 after the second dose. As regards this clone: Its recognized antigen is unknown. Base qualities are not recorded, but no much larger clone differs from it by a single base.

Trimming accounts for 0 bases at V and 0 bases at J, while the number of junction bases matched to no gene is 4. The germline V gene gives CDR1 as SGHTA and CDR2 as FQGNSA. The CDR3 runs 18 residues from the cysteine to the phenylalanine. Only CDR3 DNA remains: 54 bases, in frame from the first base. The CDR3 regions of human TCRbeta chains were subjected to immunosequencing. The study's processing was this. TCRs in the repertoires were matched against a reference library of SARS-CoV-2-specific TCRs that had been generated with the MIRA antigen-specificity platform. Breadth was defined as the fraction of unique TCRs that were SARS-CoV-2-associated. Depth was defined as the fraction of total T cells that were SARS-CoV-2-associated. Using the MIRA data, each spike-specific TCR was assigned both to the spike region to which the TCR was reactive and to a CD4 or CD8 class. Log10-transformed breadth and depth values were compared by one-way ANOVA with Sidak's multiple comparisons tests. TCRdb took this table from immuneACCESS and kept in-frame rearrangements with V and J called. Such tables lack part of the clones; where checked against another copy, unresolved V genes explain under half of the gap, and the rest is unexplained. That table gives V, J and clone size, and the DNA gave D and trimming. This sample comprises over 130,000 clones, 85% to 90% of them detected only once. In total, the top ten clones hold around 1.6% of the sample.

Sequenced here: peripheral blood, sampled 28 days after the second AZD1222 dose. The rearranged segments are TRBV7-2 and TRBJ2-6, with 8 central nucleotides matching TRBD2. This sequence was found in an adult who received the AZD1222 COVID-19 vaccine. The CDR3 here reads CASSLAGAGDSGANVLTF. The DNA sequence reads TGTGCCAGCAGCTTAGCGGGAGCGGGGGACTCTGGGGCCAACGTCCTGACTTTC.